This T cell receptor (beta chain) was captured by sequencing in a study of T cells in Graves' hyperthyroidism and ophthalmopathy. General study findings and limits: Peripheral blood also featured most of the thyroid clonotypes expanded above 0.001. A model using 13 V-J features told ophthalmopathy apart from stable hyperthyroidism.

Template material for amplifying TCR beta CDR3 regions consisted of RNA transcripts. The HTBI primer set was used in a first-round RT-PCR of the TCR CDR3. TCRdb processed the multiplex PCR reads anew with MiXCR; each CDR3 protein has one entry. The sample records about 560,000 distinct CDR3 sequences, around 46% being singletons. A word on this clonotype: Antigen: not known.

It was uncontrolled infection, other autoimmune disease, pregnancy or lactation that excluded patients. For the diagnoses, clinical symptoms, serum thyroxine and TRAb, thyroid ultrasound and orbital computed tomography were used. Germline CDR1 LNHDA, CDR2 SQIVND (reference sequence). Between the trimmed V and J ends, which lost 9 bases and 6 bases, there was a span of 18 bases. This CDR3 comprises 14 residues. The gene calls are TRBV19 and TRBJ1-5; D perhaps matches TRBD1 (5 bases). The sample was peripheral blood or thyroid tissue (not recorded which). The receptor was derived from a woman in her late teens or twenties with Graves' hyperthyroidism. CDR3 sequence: CASSEREGSQPQHF. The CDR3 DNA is TGTGCCAGCAGCGAGCGTGAGGGGTCTCAGCCCCAGCATTTT. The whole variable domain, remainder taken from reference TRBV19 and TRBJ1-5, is DGGITQSPKYLFRKEGQNVTLSCEQNLNHDAMYWYRQDPGQGLRLIYYSQIVNDFQKGDIAEGYSVSREKKESFPLTVTSAQKNPTAFYLCASSEREGSQPQHFGDGTRLSIL.